Here is one T cell receptor (beta chain) with its context. The target of this receptor is not known. The input lacks base qualities; no much larger clone sits a single base away. TCR CDR3 regions were amplified from genomic DNA by multiplex PCR using the deep immunoSEQ assay. Extracted genomic DNA from each cell subset was distributed evenly across all wells of several immunoSEQ 96-well plates, and each plate was treated as a replicate. For sorted subsets, each replicate PCR was loaded with approximately 200 ng genomic DNA, equivalent to some 27,000 T cell genomes. Purified libraries were measured with a Qubit 3.0 fluorometer, size-checked on a Bioanalyzer 2100, and measured again with the KAPA Library Quantification kit. Every immunoSEQ 96-well plate was sequenced on a separate single-read 150-cycle Illumina NextSeq 550 flow cell. The published analysis was carried out like this. Because the immunoSEQ output held only junctional sequences and lacked quality scores, the filtering could not match the filtering applied to full-length reads. Sequences were annotated with PyIR, a Python wrapper for IgBLAST v1.9, using IMGT germline references to assign V/J genes and CDR3. Reads were removed for weak V/J assignments (E-value above 1e-6), missing CDR3, stop codons, out-of-frame junctions, or ambiguous translated residues. A V3J clonotype was defined by an identical inferred V gene, J gene, and CDR3 amino acid sequence. Percentage overlap between repertoires was calculated by dividing the number of shared unique clonotypes by the size of the smaller repertoire. RTK rarefaction, the Chao1 estimator, and Recon v2.1 estimates of unobserved clonotypes were used to assess repertoire richness. Generation probabilities for all TCRbeta clonotypes obtained by the gDNA method from a handful of donors were computed using OLGA. Not all clones reach the TCRdb copy of this immuneACCESS table, which keeps in-frame sequences only. Checked studies attribute under half of the gap to unresolved V genes and leave the rest unexplained. V and J calls and clone size are those listed in that table; D and trimming were worked out from the DNA. The sample contains 2.3 million or so clones, roughly 93% of them found a single time. The top ten clones comprise 0.35% to 0.45% of the sample.

The donors were healthy, HIV-negative adults who had no recently reported acute infections or vaccinations. Every donor was a Caucasian adult living in Nashville, Tennessee, USA. CD4+ T cells were enriched through magnetic negative selection, after which naive cells were positively selected on CD45RA and the remaining negative fraction served as the memory subset. Blood was collected by leukapheresis, and PBMCs were isolated by Ficoll-Histopaque density gradient centrifugation and then cryopreserved in liquid nitrogen vapor phase. Analytical flow cytometry was used to check the purity and quantity of every magnetically sorted T cell population. Genomic DNA was isolated from each sorted fraction and quantified by UV absorbance on a Nanodrop 2000c. This entry belongs to a study of shared clonotypes between healthy human individuals (dated by TCRdb to between 2020 and 2021). Background for the entire study: Three men and a couple of women, aged 18 to 49 years, made up the cohort. Per donor, three plates each were used for CD4 naive and CD4 memory, two for CD8 naive, and one for CD8 memory. To increase sequencing depth and limit assay-specific biases, TCR repertoire library preparation and sequencing were carried out by different laboratories using diverse techniques. Leukapheresis yielded between about 0.9 and 10 billion PBMCs per donor. Blood TCR repertoires of several healthy adults were deeply sequenced to estimate repertoire size and the extent of clonotype sharing between individuals.

Germline trimming amounts to 0 bases on V and 5 bases on J, with 1 as the count of junction bases outside the gene matches. CDR1 and CDR2 are read off the germline V gene (reference sequence) as GTSNPN and SVGIG. Taken from cysteine to phenylalanine, the CDR3 has 13 residues. The only DNA kept is the CDR3, 39 bases in frame from the first base. Overall results and qualifications from the work: Roughly 5% of naive CD4, 3% to 3.5% of naive CD8, 2.3% of memory CD4, and about 0.4% of memory CD8 clonotypes were shared across several donors. Compared with non-shared clonotypes, the clonotypes found in all four sorted-subset donors had higher generation probabilities. Only blood was sampled, and tissue TCR repertoires likely differ from those in blood. Incomplete sequencing was indicated by rarefaction of sorted-subset datasets, despite the large sequencing depth. Because the study included a small number of donors, the genetic and exposure-history diversity represented was limited. Naive subsets generally had larger estimated clonotype richness than memory subsets. Pairwise subsampling led to the expectation that sequencing depth would affect the degree of clonotype sharing among donors.

The receptor chain draws on TRBV30 and TRBJ2-7; a stretch of 10 junction bases matches TRBD2. The clonotype originates from a man aged 18 to 35 in good health. Some clones in this sample may be carry-over from other donors' samples. The specimen was naive CD4+ T cells from PBMCs. The sample's cell subset or site label, decoded: CD45RA+ positively selected. In nucleotide form, the sequence is TGTGCCTGGAGTGTAACTAGCGGGAACGAGCAGTACTTC. This encodes CAWSVTSGNEQYF.